The T cell receptor beta chain under discussion was sequenced for a study of human T cells and chemical hapten exposure. V lost 7 bases and J 0 bases, leaving 7 bases between the germline ends. This CDR3 comprises 13 residues. Germline V gene sequence: CDR1 MNHNS, CDR2 SASEGT. For the library, individual cDNA molecules each received unique molecular identifiers. TCRdb itself ran the RACE reads through MiXCR, one entry per CDR3 protein. This table has over 85,000 distinct CDR3 sequences, 8.5% to 9% appearing once. There are a few counts of this clonotype. Noted time point: healthy volunteer bleed at 2 weeks. Total RNA was isolated from unfractionated whole blood.

The clonotype was recovered from a female donor in good health. Some clones in this sample may be carry-over from other donors' samples. The chain employs TRBV6-1 and TRBJ1-5; D gene ambiguous. Sequencing used whole blood. The CDR3 nucleotides read TGTGCCAGCACGTCATATAGCAATCAGCCCCAGCATTTT. It codes for CASTSYSNQPQHF.